This TCR beta chain derives from a study of T cells in Graves' hyperthyroidism and ophthalmopathy. Out of over 7.5 ml of fresh peripheral blood came the PBMCs. Researchers amplified the TCR beta CDR3 regions from RNA transcripts. First-round RT-PCR targeting the TCR CDR3 was performed with the HTBI primer set. TCRdb re-called the multiplex PCR reads through MiXCR, storing one row per CDR3 protein. The sample contains 600,000 to 850,000 distinct CDR3 sequences, roughly 20% of which appear only once. V lost 4 bases, J lost 3 bases, and 6 bases stayed unmatched. The length of the CDR3 is 14 residues. CDR1 is DFQATT and CDR2 is SNEGSKA in the germline V gene (reference sequence). This clonotype was counted a few times.

The origin of this receptor is a woman between 45 and 65 years old with Graves' hyperthyroidism that later progressed to Graves' ophthalmopathy. This sequence joins TRBV20-1 and TRBJ1-2; 9 positions match TRBD1. Sequencing input: blood. Here the CDR3 DNA reads TGCAGTGCTAACCCGGGACAGGGAGACTATGGCTACACCTTC. It yields the protein CSANPGQGDYGYTF.